The TCR beta chain under discussion was sequenced for a study of identical twins. Study outcomes and limitations: Fewer insertions were carried by abundant cord blood beta clonotypes, but none was seen in memory repertoires. Not following the same donors, the study drew its conclusions from cross-sectional statistical analysis. Out-of-frame sharing of TCR alpha in monozygotic twins was underestimated by models.

This clonotype showed up just a few times. Its antigen is currently unknown. TCRdb analysed the 5' RACE reads with MiXCR anew, one entry per CDR3 protein. The table includes some 600,000 distinct CDR3 sequences, about 7% detected once. Germline CDR1 and CDR2: MDHEN and SYDVKM. The CDR3 loop spans 12 amino acids. V shed 5 bases and J shed 11 bases, with 14 bases lying between them. The same data also went into a second study, on yellow fever vaccine responses in identical twins.

V gene TRBV28 combines with J gene TRBJ2-3; TRBD1 is a possible D gene (6 bases). Sample: PBMCs. This clonotype was obtained from a woman aged 18-29 years in good health. CDR3 sequence reads: CASSTTARGQYF. The CDR3 region has the DNA TGTGCCAGCAGTACTACTGCCAGGGGGCAGTATTTT.